This T cell receptor (beta chain) comes out of a study of T cells after yellow fever vaccination. The germline V gene encodes CDR1 DFQATT and CDR2 SNEGSKA (reference sequence). This CDR3 is 15 amino acids long. Trimming at V came to 6 bases and at J to 0 bases, leaving 10 bases not matched to a gene. This clonotype has at least ten counts. The TCR cDNA carried a universal primer site and UMIs from 5'RACE template switching. TCRdb re-called the 5' RACE reads through MiXCR, storing one row per CDR3 protein. The sample includes 70,000 or so distinct CDR3 sequences, approximately 5% of them seen just once.

The specimen was CD4+ T cells sorted from PBMCs, collected roughly 14 days after the first yellow fever vaccination. The chain uses TRBV20-1 and TRBJ2-5, with 7 bases fitting TRBD2. The sequence derives from a man younger than 35 who received the YFV17D yellow fever vaccine. The CDR3 sequence is CSAAGVDEYQETQYF. The CDR3 DNA sequence: TGCAGTGCCGCGGGGGTGGACGAGTACCAAGAGACCCAGTACTTC.